This section outlines one TCR beta chain sequence together with its context. The specificity of this receptor is unknown. No much larger clone is present one base from it, and per-base qualities are unavailable. Systemically healthy Caucasian individuals from Russia, some 40 in total and aged roughly 6 to 90 years, were included as donors. Approximately 9.7 milliliters of peripheral blood were drawn from each donor into EDTA-treated Vacutainer tubes. Ficoll-Paque density-gradient centrifugation was used to isolate PBMCs, with at least 6.5 million obtained per sample. Total RNA, at least 5 micrograms per sample, was extracted from PBMCs with Trizol reagent. For every donor, flow cytometry on a PBMC aliquot measured the percentage of naive CD45RAhigh/CD27high T cells. The V end gives up 7 bases and the J end 3 bases, leaving 6 bases in the junction not matched to a gene. CDR1 MDHEN and CDR2 SYDVKM are derived from the germline V gene. Reading from cysteine to phenylalanine, the CDR3 counts 14 amino acids. The kept DNA is CDR3 alone, 42 bases in frame from the first base.

The method was 5' RACE. Sequencing instrument: Illumina HiSeq 2500. A second PCR of roughly 7 to 12 cycles was run with a J-beta primer mix and a sample-barcoded 5' primer. Each TCR beta cDNA molecule received a unique molecular identifier from a template-switch 5' adaptor carrying 12 random nucleotides. Each sample yielded at least 3 million CDR3-containing paired-end reads. First-strand cDNA was synthesized from all RNA with the Mint cDNA synthesis kit, primed by a TRBC-specific oligonucleotide. All cDNA was treated with uracil-DNA glycosylase and then went through a first 18-cycle PCR with the universal primers M1SS and BC2_uni_R. For the original study's pipeline: For normalization, 1 million high-quality reads, each with a distinct molecular identifier, were randomly selected from each sample. Reads sharing molecular identifiers were discarded rather than binned into consensus sequences. CDR3 identification, clonotype clustering and error correction used MiTCR with a Q25 quality threshold and the strictest error-elimination algorithm. A nonparametric unseen species model with Euler transformation was used to estimate lower-bound total TCR beta diversity. TCRdb applied fastp at Q25 and MiXCR to the public reads, then kept only in-frame beta chains. Rows are unified per CDR3 protein, each entry keeping the most common DNA and genes. The V and J calls and clone size are TCRdb's, not the authors'. In all, the sample holds fewer than 900,000 distinct CDR3 sequences, and roughly 43% of those were seen once. The leading ten clones occupy 20% to 25% of the sample.

This sample is part of a study of blood T cells in healthy people across ages (dated by TCRdb to between 2014 and 2017). As for the study more broadly: In model experiments, template switching captured about one uniquely barcoded TCR beta cDNA molecule for every two T cells. Donors of different ages were randomly distributed across sequencing lanes to avoid experimental bias. Two additional independent replicas of 1 million unique cDNA reads from the same blood draw were analyzed for two donors (one aged 18 to 30 and one aged 80 or older). To track age-related changes in TCR beta repertoire diversity, the study relied on deep sequencing normalized with unique cDNA molecular identifiers. The donors were divided into four age groups: young (average roughly 15 years), middle-aged (approximately 41), aged (approximately 62) and long-lived (roughly 82). Broader findings and caveats from the paper: As age increased, observed TCR beta diversity per million T cells dropped in a roughly linear way, and a significant reduction was already evident by age about 40. Since profiling was done on bulk unsorted PBMCs, naive and antigen-experienced compartments could not be conclusively compared. Because donor CMV infection status was unknown, age-related changes in expanded clonotypes were potentially confounded. Compared with the aged group, the long-lived group had more naive CD4+ T cells, fewer expanded clones and increased TCR diversity, a pattern suggesting age selection. Estimates of total diversity based on one million sequenced T cells were regarded as lower bounds and as underestimates. The percentage of naive T cells measured by flow cytometry correlated strongly with observed TCR beta diversity.

The chain is made from TRBV28 and TRBJ2-3; TRBD2 fits 8 bases in the junction. The sequence was collected from a woman aged 55-70 years in good health. The sequencing sample was made of blood. The CDR3 protein: CASNPLAGTDTQYF. The DNA sequence is TGTGCCAGCAACCCGTTAGCGGGAACAGATACGCAGTATTTT.